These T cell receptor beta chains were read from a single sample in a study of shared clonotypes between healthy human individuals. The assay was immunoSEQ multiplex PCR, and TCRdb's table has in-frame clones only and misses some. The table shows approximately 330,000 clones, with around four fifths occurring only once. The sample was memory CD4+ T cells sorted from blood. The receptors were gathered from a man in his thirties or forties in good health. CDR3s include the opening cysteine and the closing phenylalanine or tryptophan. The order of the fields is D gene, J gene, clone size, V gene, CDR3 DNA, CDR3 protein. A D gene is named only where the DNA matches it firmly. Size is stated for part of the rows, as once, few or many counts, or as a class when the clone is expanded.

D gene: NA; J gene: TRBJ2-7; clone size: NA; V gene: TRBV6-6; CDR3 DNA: TGTGCCAGCAGGAAACTACAGGGAACCGAGCAGTACTTC; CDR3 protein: CASRKLQGTEQYF
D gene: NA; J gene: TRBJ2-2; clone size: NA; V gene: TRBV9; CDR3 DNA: TGTGCCAGCCAGGACAGAAACACCGGGGAGCTGTTTTTT; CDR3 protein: CASQDRNTGELFF
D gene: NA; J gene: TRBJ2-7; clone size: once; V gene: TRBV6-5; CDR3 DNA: TGTGCCAGCAGTTACTTGTTTGGTGAGCAGTACTTC; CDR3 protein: CASSYLFGEQYF
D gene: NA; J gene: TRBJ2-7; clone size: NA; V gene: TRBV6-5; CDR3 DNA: TGTGCCAGCAGTTACCTTCAGGTTTACGAGCAGTACTTC; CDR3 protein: CASSYLQVYEQYF
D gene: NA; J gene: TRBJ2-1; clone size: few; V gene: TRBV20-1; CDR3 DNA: TGCAGTGCGAAACCCCTCAATGAGCAGTTCTTC; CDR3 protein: CSAKPLNEQFF
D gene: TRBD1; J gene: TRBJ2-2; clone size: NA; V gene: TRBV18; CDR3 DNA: TGTGCCAGCTCATCGGGACAGGGAGGCACCGGGGAGCTGTTTTTT; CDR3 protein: CASSSGQGGTGELFF
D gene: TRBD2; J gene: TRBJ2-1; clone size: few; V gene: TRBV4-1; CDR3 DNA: TGCGCCAGCAGCCAATTTGTAGGGACTAGCGGCCAGAATGAGCAGTTCTTC; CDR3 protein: CASSQFVGTSGQNEQFF
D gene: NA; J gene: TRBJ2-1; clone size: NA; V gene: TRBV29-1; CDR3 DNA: TGCAGCGTTGGGCCTGAACAGGGTGACTACAATGAGCAGTTCTTC; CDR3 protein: CSVGPEQGDYNEQFF
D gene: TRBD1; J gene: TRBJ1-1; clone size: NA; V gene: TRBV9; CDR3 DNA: TGTGCCAGCAGCCTCGGAGCGGACAGGGACGGCGAAGCTTTCTTT; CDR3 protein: CASSLGADRDGEAFF
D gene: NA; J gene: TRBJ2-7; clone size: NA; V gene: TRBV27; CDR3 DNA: TGTGCCAGCAGTTTATCTGGGGCCGAGCAGTACTTC; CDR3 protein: CASSLSGAEQYF
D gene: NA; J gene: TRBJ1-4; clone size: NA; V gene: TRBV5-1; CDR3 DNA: TGCGCCAGCAGCTTGCTTCCCAGCGGGAATGAAAAACTGTTTTTT; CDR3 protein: CASSLLPSGNEKLFF
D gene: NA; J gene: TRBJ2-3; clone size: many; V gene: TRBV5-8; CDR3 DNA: TGTGCCAGCAGCCTGAATTGGGCCGCAGATACGCAGTATTTT; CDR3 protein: CASSLNWAADTQYF
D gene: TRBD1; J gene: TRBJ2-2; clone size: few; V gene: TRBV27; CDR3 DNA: TGTGCCAGCAGTCCACTGACAGGGATTCCCGGGGAGCTGTTTTTT; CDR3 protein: CASSPLTGIPGELFF
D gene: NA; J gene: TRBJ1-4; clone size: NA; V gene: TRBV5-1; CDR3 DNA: TGCGCCAGCAGCTTGACAGGTTCTAATGAAAAACTGTTTTTT; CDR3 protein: CASSLTGSNEKLFF
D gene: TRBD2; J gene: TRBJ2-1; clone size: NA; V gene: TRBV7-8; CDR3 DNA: TGTGCCAGCAGCGCCAGACTAGCGGGAGTGGTCTACAATGAGCAGTTCTTC; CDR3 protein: CASSARLAGVVYNEQFF
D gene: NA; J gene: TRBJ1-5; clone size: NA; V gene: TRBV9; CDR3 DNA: TGTGCCAGCAGCGTCTCCGGGACGGGCACGCAGCATTTT; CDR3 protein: CASSVSGTGTQHF
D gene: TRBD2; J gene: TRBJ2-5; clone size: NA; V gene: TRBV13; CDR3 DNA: TGTGCCAGCAGCACACTAGCGGGAGTTCCCCAGACCCAGTACTTC; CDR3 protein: CASSTLAGVPQTQYF
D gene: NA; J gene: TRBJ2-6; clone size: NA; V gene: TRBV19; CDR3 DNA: TGTGCCAGTCGTACCACTAGATCTGGGGCCAACGTCCTGACTTTC; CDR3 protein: CASRTTRSGANVLTF
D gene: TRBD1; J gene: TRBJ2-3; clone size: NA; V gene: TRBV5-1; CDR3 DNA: TGCGCCAGCAGCTTGCAACCGGGACAGGGACTTAGCACAGATACGCAGTATTTT; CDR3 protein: CASSLQPGQGLSTDTQYF
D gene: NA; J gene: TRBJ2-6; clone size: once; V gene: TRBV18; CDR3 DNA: TGTGCCAGCTCACCAGGGTCTGGGGCCAACGTCCTGACTTTC; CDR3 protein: CASSPGSGANVLTF
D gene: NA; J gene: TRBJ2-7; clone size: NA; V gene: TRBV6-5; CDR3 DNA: TGTGCCAGCAGCCAAACGGGCCGGGCAGGCGAGCAGTACTTC; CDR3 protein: CASSQTGRAGEQYF
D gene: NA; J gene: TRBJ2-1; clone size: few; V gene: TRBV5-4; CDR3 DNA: TGTGCCAGCAGCGGGGGACGGGGGAGCTACAATGAGCAGTTCTTC; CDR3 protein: CASSGGRGSYNEQFF
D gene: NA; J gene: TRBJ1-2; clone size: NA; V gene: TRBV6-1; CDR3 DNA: TGTGCCAGCAGTGAATTCGGCGTTGGCTACACCTTC; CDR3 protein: CASSEFGVGYTF
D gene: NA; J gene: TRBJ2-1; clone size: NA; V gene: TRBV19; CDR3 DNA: TGTGCCAGTAGTATTACCGGATCCTACAATGAGCAGTTCTTC; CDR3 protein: CASSITGSYNEQFF
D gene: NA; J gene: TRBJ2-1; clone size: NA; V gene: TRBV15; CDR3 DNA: TGTGCCACCAGCAGAGATCGGTCAGGGGGGCCTTTCTCCTACAATGAGCAGTTCTTC; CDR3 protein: CATSRDRSGGPFSYNEQFF
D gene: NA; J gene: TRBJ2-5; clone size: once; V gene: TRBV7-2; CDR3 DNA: TGTGCCAGCAGCTTAGTCGACAGGGGTAGCGGGCACGAGACCCAGTACTTC; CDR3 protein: CASSLVDRGSGHETQYF
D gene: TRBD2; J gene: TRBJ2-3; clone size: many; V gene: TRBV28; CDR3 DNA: TGTGCCAGCAGTTTCCCTAGCGGGAGGAGCACAGATACGCAGTATTTT; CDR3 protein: CASSFPSGRSTDTQYF
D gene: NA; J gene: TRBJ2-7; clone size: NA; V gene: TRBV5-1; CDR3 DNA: TGCGCCAGCAGCTTTGGACAGACTTACTACGAGCAGTACTTC; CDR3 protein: CASSFGQTYYEQYF
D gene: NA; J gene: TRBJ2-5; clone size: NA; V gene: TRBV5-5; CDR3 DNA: TGTGCCAGCAGCCGTGGGCGGTATGAAGAGACCCAGTACTTC; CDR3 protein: CASSRGRYEETQYF
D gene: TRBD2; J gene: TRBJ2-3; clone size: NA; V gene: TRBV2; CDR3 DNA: TGTGCCAGCAGTGCCCAGCGGGAGGGCCTTTTT; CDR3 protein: CASSAQREGLF
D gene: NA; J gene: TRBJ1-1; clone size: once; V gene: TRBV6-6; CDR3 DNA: TGTGCCAGCAGTTACAGGGGGAGTGAGGCTTTCTTT; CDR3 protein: CASSYRGSEAFF
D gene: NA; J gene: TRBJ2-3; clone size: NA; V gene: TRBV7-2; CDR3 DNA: TGTGCCAGCAGCCTCGCGGTAACAGATACGCAGTATTTT; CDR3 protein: CASSLAVTDTQYF
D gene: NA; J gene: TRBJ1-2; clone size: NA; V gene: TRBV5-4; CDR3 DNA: TGTGCCAGCAGCCAAAAACAGGGCCTCCTACGTGATGGCTACACCTTC; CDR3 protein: CASSQKQGLLRDGYTF
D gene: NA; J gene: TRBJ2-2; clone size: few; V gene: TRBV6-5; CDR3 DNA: TGTGCCAGCATTTCGACCCCGGGCCACACCGGGGAGCTGTTTTTT; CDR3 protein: CASISTPGHTGELFF
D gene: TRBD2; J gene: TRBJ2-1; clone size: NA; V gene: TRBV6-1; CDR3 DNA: TGTGCCAGCAGTGAGAGGACTAGCCCCTACAATGAGCAGTTCTTC; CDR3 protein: CASSERTSPYNEQFF
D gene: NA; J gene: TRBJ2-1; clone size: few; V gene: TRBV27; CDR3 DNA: TGTGCCAGCAGTTTACGGGGGAGCTCCTACAATGAGCAGTTCTTC; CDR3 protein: CASSLRGSSYNEQFF
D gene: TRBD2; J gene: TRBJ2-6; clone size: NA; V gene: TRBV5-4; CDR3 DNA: TGTGCCAGCAGATCTGGGACTAGCGGAACCTCTGGGGCCAACGTCCTGACTTTC; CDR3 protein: CASRSGTSGTSGANVLTF
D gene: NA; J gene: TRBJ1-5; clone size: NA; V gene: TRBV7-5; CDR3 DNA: TGTGCCAGAAGACCTAGACAGGGAGAGGGCGGGAAGGGTAGCAATCAGCCCCAGCATTTT; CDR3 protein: CARRPRQGEGGKGSNQPQHF
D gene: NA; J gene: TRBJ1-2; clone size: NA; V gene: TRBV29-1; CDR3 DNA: TGCAGCGTTGAATTTAAGGGGGGGTATGGCTACACCTTC; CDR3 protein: CSVEFKGGYGYTF
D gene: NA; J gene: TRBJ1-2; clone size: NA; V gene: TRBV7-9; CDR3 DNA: TGTGCCAGCAGCTTAGGCCCCCCATACTATGGCTACACCTTC; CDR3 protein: CASSLGPPYYGYTF
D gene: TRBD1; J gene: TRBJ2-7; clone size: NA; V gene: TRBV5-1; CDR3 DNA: TGCGCCAGCAGCTACGGGACAGGGCGATTCTACGAGCAGTACTTC; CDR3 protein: CASSYGTGRFYEQYF
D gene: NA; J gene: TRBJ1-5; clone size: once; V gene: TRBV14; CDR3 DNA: TGTGCCAGCAGCCAACAGGGAGGTCCTAATCAGCCCCAGCATTTT; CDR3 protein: CASSQQGGPNQPQHF
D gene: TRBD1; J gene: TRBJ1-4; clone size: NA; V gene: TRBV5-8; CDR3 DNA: TGTGCCAGCAGTCCGAGGTCTCAGGGGGATGAAAAACTGTTTTTT; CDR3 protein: CASSPRSQGDEKLFF
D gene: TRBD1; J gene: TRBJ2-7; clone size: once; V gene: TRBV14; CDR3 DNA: TGTGCCAGCAGCCAAGATTTCGCCAGGGGGTACGAGCAGTACTTC; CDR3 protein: CASSQDFARGYEQYF
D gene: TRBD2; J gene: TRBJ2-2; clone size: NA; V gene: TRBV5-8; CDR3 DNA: TGTTGTGCGGGAGCTCCGAACACCGGGGAGCTGTTTTTT; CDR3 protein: CCAGAPNTGELFF
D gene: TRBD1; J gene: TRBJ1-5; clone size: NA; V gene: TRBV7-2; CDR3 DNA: TGTGCCAGCAGCTTGAGTATCGACAGGGGAGGGCAGCCCCAGCATTTT; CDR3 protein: CASSLSIDRGGQPQHF
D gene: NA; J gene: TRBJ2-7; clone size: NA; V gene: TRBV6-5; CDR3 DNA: TGTGCCAGCAGTCCGCGGCCGGATACTAACTACGAGCAGTACTTC; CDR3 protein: CASSPRPDTNYEQYF
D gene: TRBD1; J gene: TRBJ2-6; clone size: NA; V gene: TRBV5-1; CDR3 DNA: TGCGCCAGCAGCCCCGGGACAGGGGGGGCCAACGTCCTGACTTTC; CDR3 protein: CASSPGTGGANVLTF
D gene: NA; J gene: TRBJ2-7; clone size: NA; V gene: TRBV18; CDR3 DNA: TGTGCCAGCCCACCGAACAGTTACGAGCAGTACTTC; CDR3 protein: CASPPNSYEQYF
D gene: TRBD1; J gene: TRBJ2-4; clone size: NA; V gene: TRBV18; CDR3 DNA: TGTGCCAGCTCTAGGACAGGCCAAAACATTCAGTACTTC; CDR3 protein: CASSRTGQNIQYF
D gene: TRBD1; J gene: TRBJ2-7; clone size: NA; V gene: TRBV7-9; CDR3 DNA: TGTGCCAGCAGCCGCACCGGGACAGGTAGCCGAAAGCAGTACTTC; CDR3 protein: CASSRTGTGSRKQYF
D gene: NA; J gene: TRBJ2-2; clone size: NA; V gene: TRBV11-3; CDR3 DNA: TGTGCCAGCAGCTCCACAGGTACCGGGGAGCTGTTTTTT; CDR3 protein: CASSSTGTGELFF
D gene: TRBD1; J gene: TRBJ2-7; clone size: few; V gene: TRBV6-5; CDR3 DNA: TGTGCCAGCAGTATTGACAGGGCCTACGAGCAGTACTTC; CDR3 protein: CASSIDRAYEQYF